The sequence of this TCR beta chain was determined in a study of blood T cell repertoires in COVID-19. Turning to the study itself: Donors in the United States, Italy and Spain gave samples during acute or convalescent COVID-19. T cells, B-cell-depleted T cells, or PBMCs supplied cDNA or gDNA.

The V gene's germline CDR1 is LNHNV and CDR2 YYDKDF (reference sequence). The CDR3 is 19 residues long. V was pared by 4 bases and J by 2 bases, with 10 bases of the junction left unmatched. Authors' methods: Reference gene primer amplification gave estimated nucleated cell counts. Sequencing used immunoSEQ multiplex PCR; TCRdb keeps in-frame clones, though not all of them. That table supplies the V and J calls and clone size; D and trimming were determined from the DNA. The table records about 140,000 clones, more than 60% of them present only once. The sample taken for sequencing was peripheral blood. This receptor was obtained from a woman aged 55-75 years with acute or convalescent COVID-19. V gene TRBV15 combines with J gene TRBJ2-2, with 13 bases identical to TRBD2. The CDR3 nucleotides are TGTGCCACCAGCATAGGAAAACTAGCGGGAGGGGATAACACCGGGGAGCTGTTTTTT. Translated, it gives CATSIGKLAGGDNTGELFF.